Sequencing of this T cell receptor beta chain was carried out in a study of T cells in Graves' hyperthyroidism and ophthalmopathy. Template material for amplifying TCR beta CDR3 regions consisted of RNA transcripts. HTBI primers were the set used in a first-round RT-PCR of the TCR CDR3. From the multiplex PCR reads, TCRdb called clonotypes with MiXCR, one entry per CDR3 protein. There are about 500,000 distinct CDR3 sequences in the sample; under 20% occur only once, and 15% to 20% lies in the top ten. Clinical symptoms, serum thyroxine and TRAb, thyroid ultrasound and orbital computed tomography together formed the diagnostic basis. As for this clonotype: Its specificity is not known.

Findings of the study overall: Blood also showed most of the thyroid clonotypes that were expanded above 0.001. A 13 V-J signature model discriminated ophthalmopathy versus stable hyperthyroidism.

With 6 bases removed from V and 12 bases from J, the gap between germline ends came to 13 bases. CDR1 SGHKS and CDR2 YYEKEE come from the germline V gene (reference sequence). The CDR3 runs 12 residues. The J gene is TRBJ1-6, the V gene TRBV5-5; no clear D. Input material: blood. The TCR sequence derives from a woman aged 18-29 years with Graves' ophthalmopathy. The CDR3 region has the DNA TGTGCCAGCAAAGGCTCCCAGGAACCCCTCCACTTT. It encodes CASKGSQEPLHF.